This T cell receptor (beta chain) was identified in a study of OX40 agonist ivuxolimab in advanced cancers. Background on the study: Of the participants, around 39% had some prior anti-PD-1, anti-PD-L1 or anti-CTLA-4 therapy, which was allowed.

The CDR3 contains 15 residues. Trimming removed 9 bases from V and 0 bases from J, with 15 bases in between. Per the germline V gene, CDR1 is SNHLY and CDR2 is FYNNEI. This table comes from immunoSEQ multiplex PCR, and its TCRdb copy is limited to in-frame clones, with some not included. The sample carries around 63,000 clones, about 88% recorded once. The chain links TRBV2 to TRBJ2-1, with D maybe TRBD2 (5 bases). The receptor was isolated from an adult with an advanced solid tumor such as melanoma, head and neck, liver or kidney cancer. Here the sequenced sample was CD4+ or CD8+ T cells sorted from blood, taken in a trial of the OX40 agonist ivuxolimab. CDR3 nucleotide sequence: TGTGCCAGTGGTTGGGCCGAGGGCTCCTACAATGAGCAGTTCTTC. It yields the protein CASGWAEGSYNEQFF.